This is a list of T cell receptor beta chains from one sample in a study of human versus mouse CDR3 diversity and MHC coevolution. The assay was immunoSEQ multiplex PCR, and TCRdb's table has in-frame clones only and misses some. In the table there are about 73,000 clones, about nine tenths of which are singletons. The source material was naive CD4+ T cells from blood. These receptors all stem from a person aged 25 to 75 in good health. CDR3s include the opening cysteine and the closing phenylalanine or tryptophan. D genes are given only for firm matches. Clone size, where shown, is once, few, many, or a class for clones that have expanded.

d_gene	v_gene	len	abundance	j_gene	CDR3aa	CDR3nt
TRBD2	TRBV6-5	16	NA	TRBJ2-3	CASSSGLAGGERGQYF	TGTGCCAGCAGTTCTGGACTAGCGGGAGGGGAGAGGGGGCAGTATTTT
NA	TRBV7-9	12	NA	TRBJ1-5	CASSSQGQPQHF	TGTGCCAGCAGCTCACAGGGTCAGCCCCAGCATTTT
NA	TRBV6-1	12	NA	TRBJ1-1	CASSEPEVRAFF	TGTGCCAGCAGTGAACCAGAGGTTCGGGCTTTCTTT
TRBD1	TRBV5-1	14	NA	TRBJ1-1	CASSLGQENTEAFF	TGCGCCAGCAGCCTAGGACAGGAAAACACTGAAGCTTTCTTT
NA	TRBV5-1	15	once	TRBJ1-1	CASSLPGRGNTEAFF	TGCGCCAGCAGCTTACCAGGTAGGGGTAACACTGAAGCTTTCTTT
TRBD2	TRBV5-6	18	NA	TRBJ2-5	CASSLLWPGLAGSETQYF	TGTGCCAGCAGCTTGCTTTGGCCGGGACTAGCGGGTTCAGAGACCCAGTACTTC
NA	TRBV20-1	11	NA	TRBJ2-7	CSARGGHEQYF	TGCAGTGCTAGAGGGGGCCACGAGCAGTACTTC
NA	TRBV19	14	NA	TRBJ1-6	CASSIQGNGSPLHF	TGTGCCAGTAGTATCCAGGGGAATGGATCACCCCTCCACTTT
NA	TRBV9	14	NA	TRBJ1-4	CASSTGFGNEKLFF	TGTGCCAGCAGCACTGGTTTCGGGAATGAAAAACTGTTTTTT
TRBD2	TRBV10-2	18	NA	TRBJ2-5	CASSWTSGGAIDGETQYF	TGCGCCAGCAGTTGGACTAGCGGGGGGGCTATAGATGGAGAGACCCAGTACTTC
NA	TRBV27	14	NA	TRBJ2-1	CASSLYGTYNEQFF	TGTGCCAGCAGTTTATACGGTACCTACAATGAGCAGTTCTTC
NA	TRBV30	15	NA	TRBJ2-1	CAYLMGSSSYNEQFF	TGCGCCTACTTAATGGGGAGCAGCTCCTACAATGAGCAGTTCTTC
NA	TRBV28	14	NA	TRBJ2-7	CASTGQPPSYEQYF	TGTGCCAGCACTGGACAGCCTCCCAGTTACGAGCAGTACTTC
NA	TRBV10-3	14	NA	TRBJ2-7	CAISERGGSAEQYF	TGTGCCATCAGTGAGCGTGGAGGATCGGCCGAGCAGTACTTC
NA	TRBV6-1	16	NA	TRBJ1-2	CASSEGRRIVGYGYTF	TGTGCCAGCAGTGAAGGGCGGAGGATAGTCGGCTATGGCTACACCTTC
TRBD2	TRBV7-6	16	NA	TRBJ2-3	CASSQLSGRSTDTQYF	TGTGCCAGCAGCCAATTGAGCGGGAGATCCACAGATACGCAGTATTTT
NA	TRBV11-2	15	NA	TRBJ2-7	CASSLGAGGSYEQYF	TGTGCCAGCAGCTTAGGGGCCGGGGGCTCCTACGAGCAGTACTTC